This entry is about one T cell receptor (beta chain). Its antigen is still unknown. The data belong to a study of cytomegalovirus exposure and HLA in healthy donors. Findings and caveats of the study: Available immune exposure information covered CMV serostatus only. Reportedly, cytomegalovirus status was diagnosed with high sensitivity and specificity. 164 TCR beta chains were listed as cytomegalovirus-associated.

Researchers ran the PCR with 60 Vbeta and 13 Jbeta primers. The protocol was immunoSEQ multiplex PCR, while the TCRdb copy is restricted to in-frame clones and leaves out a portion. The sample yields around 150,000 clones, nearly 80% seen once. V was trimmed by 2 bases and J by 4 bases, leaving 9 bases between them. CDR3 length equals 14 residues. Germline CDR1 MNHEY, CDR2 SMNVEV (reference sequence). Source material: PBMCs. V gene TRBV27 combines with J gene TRBJ1-5, with D perhaps TRBD1 (5 bases). This receptor was taken from a man between 25 and 39 years old in good health and CMV-seronegative. The CDR3 sequence: CASSLQGGNQPQHF. CDR3 sequence (DNA): TGTGCCAGCAGTTTACAGGGTGGAAATCAGCCCCAGCATTTT.